These 32 T cell receptor beta chains originate from one sample sequenced in a study of T cell repertoires in cytomegalovirus infection. TCRdb re-called the reads through MiXCR, storing one row per CDR3 protein. The table has 700,000 to 950,000 distinct CDR3 sequences, less than 35% seen once; the top ten hold about an eighth. No antigen is known for these receptors. The source was cultured CD8+ T cells from PBMCs, collected from culture after CMV antigen stimulation. Every receptor here comes from a human donor in good health (CMV status not recorded). Some clones in this sample may be carry-over from other donors' samples.

There are a few counts of this clonotype. J is TRBJ1-5 and V is TRBV19; D is perhaps TRBD1 (5 bases). V was shortened by 6 bases and J by 0 bases, with 15 bases between the two germline ends. There are 16 residues in the CDR3. CDR1 and CDR2 (germline): LNHDA, SQIVND (reference sequence). CDR3 region: CASRPRTQGSNQPQHF. The CDR3 nucleotides are TGTGCCAGTAGACCCCGGACCCAGGGTAGCAATCAGCCCCAGCATTTT.

The chain couples TRBV7-2 to TRBJ1-1, with a possible D match to TRBD1 (5 bases). The germline V gene encodes CDR1 SGHTA and CDR2 FQGNSA. The CDR3 extends over 16 amino acids. The V and J ends lost 2 bases and 7 bases respectively, with 20 bases between them. The CDR3: CASSLYRDFKSLEAFF. The CDR3 DNA follows: TGTGCCAGCAGCTTATACCGGGACTTCAAGAGCCTTGAAGCTTTCTTT.

The chain carries TRBV7-3 and TRBJ2-1; tentatively, D is TRBD2 (7 bases). Trimming cost V 1 base and J 5 bases, with 15 bases left between them. The germline V gene encodes CDR1 SGHTA and CDR2 FQGTGA. This CDR3 has 16 amino acids. CDR3 DNA sequence: TGTGCCAGCAGCTTAAAGGCGGCGGGGGCGAACAATGAGCAGTTCTTC. Translated: CASSLKAAGANNEQFF. Full variable domain (missing parts from reference TRBV7-3 and TRBJ2-1): GAGVSQTPSNKVTEKGKYVELRCDPISGHTALYWYRQSLGQGPEFLIYFQGTGAADDSGLPNDRFFAVRPEGSVSTLKIQRTERGDSAVYLCASSLKAAGANNEQFFGPGTRLTVL.

The chain combines TRBV12-3 or TRBV12-4 with TRBJ1-5, with D tentatively TRBD1 (5 bases). V was trimmed by 3 bases and J by 6 bases, leaving 9 bases between them. The CDR3 is 13 residues long. This chain's CDR3 is CASSFGAGQPQHF. The CDR3 DNA follows: TGTGCCAGCAGTTTTGGGGCGGGTCAGCCCCAGCATTTT.

CDR3: CASSSWAGNQPQHF. The CDR3 region has the DNA TGTGCCAGCAGTTCATGGGCCGGGAATCAGCCCCAGCATTTT. This chain connects TRBV6-2 or TRBV6-3 to TRBJ1-5; D is unresolved. Germline lookup yields CDR1 MNHEY and CDR2 SVGEGT. V was shortened by 4 bases and J by 4 bases, with 11 bases between the two germline ends. The CDR3 covers 14 residues.

The chain combines TRBV10-2 with TRBJ1-6; possibly TRBD1 for D (6 bases). CDR1 is WSHSY, CDR2 SAAADI, per germline. This CDR3 spans 15 amino acids. The V gene lost 9 bases and the J gene lost 2 bases, with 14 bases spanning the gap. The CDR3 DNA reads TGCGCCAGTCGAGGGGGGACCCCCTATAATTCACCCCTCCACTTT. Protein: CASRGGTPYNSPLHF.

The chain couples TRBV6-1 to TRBJ2-1; 8 bases match TRBD2. The trim removed 5 bases at V and 1 base at J, leaving 16 bases unmatched. Germline V lookup: CDR1 MNHNS, CDR2 SASEGT. CDR3 length: 19 residues. CDR3 sequence: CASSYALTNSGASYNEQFF. The CDR3 DNA sequence: TGTGCCAGCAGTTACGCGCTAACCAATAGCGGGGCATCCTACAATGAGCAGTTCTTC.

The chain recombines TRBV5-1 with TRBJ2-3; no clear D gene. V lost 0 bases and J lost 4, with 6 bases in between. This CDR3 contains 13 residues. CDR1 is SGHRS, CDR2 YFSETQ, per germline. This CDR3 reads CASSLGEPDTQYF. The DNA for the CDR3 is TGCGCCAGCAGCTTGGGCGAACCAGATACGCAGTATTTT. The full variable domain, its missing parts supplied by reference TRBV5-1 and TRBJ2-3, is KAGVTQTPRYLIKTRGQQVTLSCSPISGHRSVSWYQQTPGQGLQFLFEYFSETQRNKGNFPGRFSGRQFSNSRSEMNVSTLELGDSALYLCASSLGEPDTQYFGPGTRLTVL.

The sample holds many counts of this clonotype. The CDR3 loop is CASRPFIGSGTDTQYF. The CDR3, as DNA: TGTGCCAGCAGACCCTTCATAGGGTCGGGCACAGATACGCAGTATTTT. The chain combines TRBV7-2 with TRBJ2-3; D is unresolved. The ends were cut back, 6 bases at V and 1 base at J, with 17 bases in the middle. The CDR3 extends over 16 amino acids. Germline lookup yields CDR1 SGHTA and CDR2 FQGNSA.

This clonotype has a count of ten or more. The chain is built from TRBV7-9 and TRBJ2-7; D gene ambiguous. The ends were cut back, 1 base at V and 2 bases at J, with 3 bases in the middle. The CDR3 is 12 residues long. CDR1 and CDR2 from the germline V gene are SEHNR and FQNEAQ (reference sequence). The CDR3 DNA reads as TGTGCCAGCAGCTTAGACACCTACGAGCAGTACGTC. This translates into CASSLDTYEQYV.

Regarding this clonotype: This may be a read error: a much more frequent sequence differs by one nucleotide. The chain uses TRBV6-5 and TRBJ1-1; D not resolved. The CDR3 is 12 residues long. The germline V and J ends were trimmed by 5 bases and 3 bases, with 7 bases remaining between them. Germline-derived CDR1 and CDR2 are MNHEY and SVGAGI. The CDR3 nucleotides are TGTGCCAGCAGTCGGGCGGACACTGAAGCTTTCTTT. Translating gives CASSRADTEAFF.

Ten or more counts support this clonotype. The chain couples TRBV7-6 to TRBJ2-7; 8 bases are a match to TRBD2. There are 13 residues in the CDR3. Germline V gene sequence: CDR1 SGHVS, CDR2 FNYEAQ. V lost 5 bases and J lost 3; bases outside the gene matches: 3. CDR3 coding DNA: TGTGCCAGCAGCGTCGGGACTAGCTACGAGCAGTACTTC. Amino acids: CASSVGTSYEQYF.

The J gene is TRBJ1-1, the V gene TRBV12-3 or TRBV12-4, with D possibly TRBD1 on 6 matching bases. There are 13 residues in the CDR3. The V end lost 8 bases, the J end lost 6 bases, and 16 bases lay between the germline ends. The CDR3 protein is CASCGGTIAEAFF. CDR3 sequence (DNA): TGTGCCAGCTGCGGGGGGACAATCGCTGAAGCTTTCTTT.

The V call is TRBV27, the J call TRBJ1-2; D unclear. This CDR3 is 13 amino acids long. Germline CDR1 and CDR2: MNHEY and SMNVEV (reference sequence). The V end lost 7 bases, the J end lost 2 bases, and 11 bases lay between the germline ends. The CDR3, as DNA: TGTGCCAGCACGGGAGGGCCCAACTATGGCTACACCTTC. This translates into CASTGGPNYGYTF.

Regarding this clonotype: This may be a read error, as it is one base from a much larger clone. The chain employs TRBV11-2 and TRBJ2-7; the D call may be TRBD1 or TRBD2 (5 bases each). CDR1 is SGHAT and CDR2 is FQNNGV in the germline V gene. The CDR3 consists of 15 residues. V shed 5 bases and J shed 9 bases, with 23 bases lying between them. The CDR3 here is CASSPWDLKSDGQYV. CDR3 bases: TGTGCCAGCAGCCCTTGGGACCTTAAAAGCGACGGGCAGTACGTC.

This chain connects TRBV12-3 or TRBV12-4 to TRBJ2-7; D remains unclear. The CDR3 has 13 amino acids. Trimming took 6 bases from V and 6 from J, leaving 15 bases between them. The CDR3 is CASSLTTDGEQYV. CDR3 nucleotides: TGTGCCAGCAGCCTAACCACGGATGGCGAGCAGTACGTC.

The V and J genes are TRBV4-1 and TRBJ1-5; D is unresolved. The CDR3 contains 13 residues. Trimming took off 2 bases at V and 7 bases at J, with 9 bases between the two ends. Germline V gene sequence: CDR1 MGHRA, CDR2 YSYEKL. The CDR3 DNA follows: TGCGCCAGCAGCCAATACCTGAGACAGCCCCAGCATTTT. Amino acids: CASSQYLRQPQHF.

With regard to this clonotype: This may stem from a read error, because a much larger clone lies one nucleotide away. The J gene is TRBJ2-3, the V gene TRBV6-1, with 8 bases lining up with TRBD2. V dropped 10 bases and J dropped 6; count of bases not matched to a gene: 15. CDR3 length: 15 residues. Germline lookup yields CDR1 MNHNS and CDR2 SASEGT. CDR3 protein: CANHLIAGTLDTQYF. The CDR3 DNA reads TGTGCCAATCATCTTATAGCGGGAACTTTGGATACGCAGTATTTT.

This clonotype was observed a handful of times. The gene calls are TRBV6-2 or TRBV6-3 and TRBJ2-7; 8 bases map to TRBD2. Losses at the gene ends were 0 bases for V and 4 bases for J; bases not matched to a gene: 14. CDR1 MNHEY and CDR2 SVGEGT come from the germline V gene. This CDR3 is 18 amino acids long. In DNA, the CDR3 is TGTGCCAGCAGTTACTCGACCTCACGACGCGGGGGGCCATACGAGCAGTACGTC. This gives the protein CASSYSTSRRGGPYEQYV.

V is TRBV6-8 and J is TRBJ2-1; 12 bases fit TRBD1. V lost 5 bases, J lost 10 bases, and 6 bases stayed unmatched. The CDR3 totals 14 residues. CDR1 is MNHGY, CDR2 SAAAGT, per germline. CDR3: CASSPGQGAGEQFF. CDR3 nucleotides: TGTGCCAGCAGTCCGGGACAGGGGGCGGGGGAGCAGTTCTTC.

Only one count was recorded for this clonotype. CDR3 in amino acids: CASTKTGGGLEAFF. The CDR3 DNA follows: TGTGCCAGCACTAAGACAGGGGGTGGCCTCGAAGCTTTCTTT. The chain carries TRBV27 and TRBJ1-1; TRBD1 matches at 9 bases. CDR3 length: 14 amino acids. Germline CDR1 and CDR2: MNHEY and SMNVEV (reference sequence). The ends lost 7 bases at V and 8 bases at J; junction bases unmatched: 11.

The chain recombines TRBV7-6 with TRBJ1-1; D ambiguous. The ends were cut back, 10 bases at V and 2 bases at J, with 17 bases in the middle. From germline, CDR1 is SGHVS and CDR2 FNYEAQ. This CDR3 region has 14 residues. CDR3 coding DNA: TGTGCCACCACCCCCGCAAGGTTTAACACTGAAGCTTTCTTT. Residues: CATTPARFNTEAFF.

This clonotype was picked up many times. V gene TRBV7-2 combines with J gene TRBJ1-3, with D uncertain. V was trimmed by 6 bases and J by 4 bases, leaving 16 bases between them. This CDR3 comprises 15 residues. Looked up from germline, CDR1 is SGHTA and CDR2 is FQGNSA. The CDR3 DNA reads TGTGCCAGCAGTGGGTACGCGGGCGCCGGAAACACCATATATTTT. It is translated as CASSGYAGAGNTIYF.

The CDR3 coding sequence is TGTGCCAGCAGTTACAACCCAGCAACTAATGAAAAACTGTTTTTT. This encodes CASSYNPATNEKLFF. V and J are TRBV6-2 or TRBV6-3 and TRBJ1-4; no clear D. The V and J ends lost 2 bases and 0 bases respectively, with 7 bases between them. This CDR3 region has 15 residues. Germline V gives CDR1 MNHEY, CDR2 SVGEGT.

The J gene is TRBJ1-3, the V gene TRBV5-1, with D unclear. CDR1 and CDR2 from the germline V gene are SGHRS and YFSETQ. The CDR3 consists of 17 residues. Between the trimmed V and J ends, which lost 0 bases and 0 bases, there was a span of 13 bases. This CDR3 is CASSLEAAVISGNTIYF. As DNA, the CDR3 is TGCGCCAGCAGCTTGGAGGCCGCCGTAATCTCTGGAAACACCATATATTTT.

The chain has TRBV5-1 and TRBJ1-1, with 11 bases that match TRBD1. Germline loops: CDR1 SGHRS, CDR2 YFSETQ. With V trimmed by 2 bases and J by 4 bases, 7 bases remained unmatched. CDR3 length: 16 residues. The CDR3 sequence: CASSLGQGAPVTEAFF. DNA for the CDR3: TGCGCCAGCAGCTTAGGACAGGGGGCGCCCGTCACTGAAGCTTTCTTT.

In its sample, this clonotype was seen a few times. The V gene is TRBV12-3 or TRBV12-4, the J gene TRBJ1-5; the D gene is possibly TRBD1 (6 bases). V was trimmed by 3 bases and J by 3 bases, leaving 9 bases between them. This CDR3 is built from 14 residues. CDR3 nucleotide sequence: TGTGCCAGCAGTTTCAGGGGCGACAATCAGCCCCAGCATTTT. It specifies CASSFRGDNQPQHF.

The V and J genes are TRBV27 and TRBJ1-5; D is uncertain. The CDR3 is 16 amino acids. V lost 5 bases, J lost 4 bases, and 18 bases lay in between. Germline V gives CDR1 MNHEY, CDR2 SMNVEV (reference sequence). CDR3 DNA sequence: TGTGCCAGCAGTCTTTCCCCGCCAGTGGGAAATCAGCCCCAGCATTTT. This gives the protein CASSLSPPVGNQPQHF.

This sequence joins TRBV29-1 and TRBJ2-7; D is undetermined. V gave up 3 bases and J gave up 0 bases, with 9 bases separating them. Germline CDR1 SQVTM, CDR2 ANQGSEA. This CDR3 is 13 amino acids long. In DNA form, the CDR3 reads TGCAGCGTTGAGGCAGGTTACTCCTACGAGCAGTACTTC. This translates into CSVEAGYSYEQYF.

V usage is TRBV19 and J usage is TRBJ1-1; D possibly corresponds to TRBD1 (5 bases). Between the trimmed V and J ends, which lost 0 bases and 2 bases, there was a span of 10 bases. From germline, CDR1 is LNHDA and CDR2 SQIVND (reference sequence). The CDR3 length is 15 residues. CDR3 DNA sequence: TGTGCCAGTAGTATAGAAGAAGGGGTAAACACTGAAGCTTTCTTT. Its translation: CASSIEEGVNTEAFF.

The chain uses TRBV7-6 and TRBJ1-6; D remains ambiguous. Germline V CDR1 and CDR2: SGHVS, FNYEAQ. Trimming cost V 6 bases and J 10 bases, with 7 bases left between them. CDR3 length: 11 amino acids. CDR3 loop: CASSDGSPLHF. Here the CDR3 DNA reads TGTGCCAGCAGTGACGGCTCACCCCTCCACTTT.

The rearrangement uses TRBV24-1 and TRBJ2-1, with D unclear. The CDR3 consists of 13 residues. V dropped 1 base and J dropped 5 bases, with 5 bases sitting between them. The germline V gene has CDR1 KGHDR and CDR2 SFDVKD. CDR3 DNA: TGTGCCACCAGTGATTTCGAGGACAATGAGCAGTTCTTC. Translated, it gives CATSDFEDNEQFF.